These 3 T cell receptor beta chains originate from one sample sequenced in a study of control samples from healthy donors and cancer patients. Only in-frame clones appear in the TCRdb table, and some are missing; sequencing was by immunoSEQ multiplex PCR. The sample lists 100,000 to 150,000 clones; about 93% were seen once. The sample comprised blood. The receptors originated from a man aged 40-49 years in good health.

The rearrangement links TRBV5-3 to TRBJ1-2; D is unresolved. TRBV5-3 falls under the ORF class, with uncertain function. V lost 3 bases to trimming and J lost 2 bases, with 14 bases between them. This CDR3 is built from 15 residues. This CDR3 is CARSSPQPKNYGYTF. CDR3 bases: TGTGCCAGAAGCTCCCCTCAACCTAAGAACTATGGCTACACCTTC.

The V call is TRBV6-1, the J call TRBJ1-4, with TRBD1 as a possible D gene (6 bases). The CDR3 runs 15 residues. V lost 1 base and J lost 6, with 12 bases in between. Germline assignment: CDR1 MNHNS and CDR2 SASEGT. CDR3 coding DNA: TGTGCCAGCAGTGAAGGGGGGGCGAACCATGAAAAACTGTTTTTT. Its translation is CASSEGGANHEKLFF.

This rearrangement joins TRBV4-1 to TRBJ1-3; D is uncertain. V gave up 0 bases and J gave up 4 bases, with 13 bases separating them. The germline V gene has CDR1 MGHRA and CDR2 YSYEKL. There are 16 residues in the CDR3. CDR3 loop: CASSQDTPTPGNTIYF. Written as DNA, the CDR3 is TGCGCCAGCAGCCAAGACACGCCGACTCCGGGAAACACCATATATTTT.